What follows describes a single T cell receptor beta chain. No antigen is known for it. Each donor was a Caucasian adult residing in Nashville, Tennessee. This record comes from a study of shared clonotypes between healthy human individuals. Findings and caveats of the study: The study generally estimated greater richness for naive than memory subsets. Among donors, sharing of clonotypes was expected to be affected by sequencing depth. Though the depth was large, rarefaction showed that sorted-subset sequencing was incomplete.

Clones were sequenced by immunoSEQ multiplex PCR, and TCRdb holds only the in-frame ones, with some missing. The sample has approximately 1.1 million clones, 75% to 85% seen once; the top ten hold under 0.65%. The TCR comes from a man younger than 35 in good health. Some clones in this sample may be carry-over from other donors' samples. Specimen: memory CD4+ T cells from PBMCs. The subset: CD45RA-negative fraction.

The CDR3 reads CASSFLQPQHF. The CDR3 DNA reads TGTGCCAGCAGTTTCCTTCAGCCCCAGCATTTT. The chain links TRBV28 to TRBJ1-5; no firm D call. Germline V lookup: CDR1 MDHEN, CDR2 SYDVKM. Trimming took off 3 bases at V and 6 bases at J, with 3 bases between the two ends. The CDR3 spans 11 residues.